This TCR beta chain came from a study of neurological immune-mediated disorders. As for the cDNA, it was generated by 5'RACE with 10-nucleotide random UMIs. From the 5' RACE reads, TCRdb called clonotypes with MiXCR, one entry per CDR3 protein. The sample includes approximately 58,000 distinct CDR3 sequences, 7% to 9% of them seen just once. The time point denotes: longitudinal time-point 3. The unsorted libraries were prepared from 2 million PBMCs (stored at -80 C). Many counts were recorded for this clonotype. Trimming left V 1 base short and J 5 bases short, with 7 bases between. The CDR3 runs 13 residues. Germline CDR1 is LGHNA and CDR2 is YSLEER.

This rearrangement joins TRBV4-3 to TRBJ2-3; maybe TRBD1 (5 bases). The sequencing sample was made of PBMCs. The TCR originated in a woman in her 40s in good health. The CDR3 reads CASSQVTGDTQYF. CDR3 DNA sequence: TGCGCCAGCAGCCAAGTAACAGGAGATACGCAGTATTTT.